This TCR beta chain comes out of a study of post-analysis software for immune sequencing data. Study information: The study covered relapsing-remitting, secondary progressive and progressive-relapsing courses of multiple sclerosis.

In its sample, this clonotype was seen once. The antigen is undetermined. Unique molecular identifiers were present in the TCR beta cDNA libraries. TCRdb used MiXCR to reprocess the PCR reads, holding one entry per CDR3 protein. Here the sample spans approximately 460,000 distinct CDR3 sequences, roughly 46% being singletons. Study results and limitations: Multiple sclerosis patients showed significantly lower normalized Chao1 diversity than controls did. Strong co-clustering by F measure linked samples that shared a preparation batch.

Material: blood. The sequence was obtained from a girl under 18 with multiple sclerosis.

CDR3 DNA: TGTGCCAGCAGCCCCGGCCAGTATAGCAATCAGCCCCAGCATTTT. As protein: CASSPGQYSNQPQHF. The chain carries TRBV7-9 and TRBJ1-5; D ambiguous. The germline CDR1 and CDR2 sequences are SEHNR and FQNEAQ (reference sequence). CDR3 size: 15 residues. The ends were cut back, 5 bases at V and 0 bases at J, with 11 bases in the middle.